One and the same sample provided the 26 T cell receptor beta chains below, sequenced in a study of spatial heterogeneity in lung cancer. TCRdb re-called the 5' RACE reads with MiXCR, one entry per CDR3 protein. This sample has 12,000 to 15,000 distinct CDR3 sequences; approximately 7.5% occur once, and the top ten carry 33%. Time point defined: sample taken at primary tumor resection. From tumor, nontumor lung or frozen PBMC, whole RNA was taken unsorted for sequencing. Sequences were derived from PBMCs, sampled at surgery. The receptor set was obtained from a female donor with early-stage non-small cell lung cancer.

This clonotype ranks as medium-sized. The rearrangement joins TRBV7-2 to TRBJ1-2; D is possibly TRBD1 (5 bases). The length of the CDR3 is 12 residues. CDR1 and CDR2 (germline): SGHTA, FQGNSA. Trimming removed 4 bases from V and 4 bases from J, with 7 bases in between. The CDR3 DNA sequence: TGTGCCAGCAGCTGGGGCCCCTATGGCTACACCTTC. This sequence encodes CASSWGPYGYTF.

This clonotype has a count of ten or more. This sequence joins TRBV12-3 or TRBV12-4 and TRBJ1-6; 7 positions agree with TRBD1. The CDR3 loop spans 17 amino acids. V dropped 6 bases and J dropped 3; count of bases not matched to a gene: 11. The CDR3, as DNA: TGTGCCAGCAGCTTGAATCAGGGGGGCGTCTATAATTCACCCCTCCACTTT. It yields the protein CASSLNQGGVYNSPLHF.

This clonotype was seen repeatedly, ten times or more. This chain uses TRBV12-3 or TRBV12-4 with TRBJ1-2; 10 bases align to TRBD1. The CDR3 is made up of 15 amino acids. The V segment lost 11 bases and the J segment 1 base; nucleotides outside the gene matches: 10. The CDR3 loop is CAGKTGGSRNYGYTF. CDR3 in DNA: TGTGCCGGAAAGACAGGGGGCTCCCGTAACTATGGCTACACCTTC.

This clonotype was detected ten times or more. The V call is TRBV14, the J call TRBJ2-1, with 9 nucleotides matching TRBD2. The CDR3 is 16 residues long. The V gene end was trimmed by 1 base and the J gene end by 2 bases; junction bases not matched to a gene: 3. Per germline, CDR1 SGHDN and CDR2 FVKESK. Written as DNA, the CDR3 is TGTGCCAGCAGCCAAGGAACTAGCGGGCCCTACAATGAGCAGTTCTTC. It yields the protein CASSQGTSGPYNEQFF. The full variable domain, in which reference TRBV14 and TRBJ2-1 provide the parts outside the CDR3, is EAGVTQFPSHSVIEKGQTVTLRCDPISGHDNLYWYRRVMGKEIKFLLHFVKESKQDESGMPNNRFLAERTGGTYSTLKVQPAELEDSGVYFCASSQGTSGPYNEQFFGPGTRLTVL.

This clonotype was detected ten times or more. The chain combines TRBV12-5 with TRBJ2-2; 9 nucleotides agree with TRBD1. After removal of 1 base from V and 7 bases from J, the junction contained 4 bases not matched to a gene. The germline CDR1 and CDR2 sequences are LGHNT and FRNRAP. This CDR3 is 15 amino acids long. The CDR3 loop reads CASGLGGQGIGELFF. The CDR3 region has the DNA TGTGCTAGTGGTTTGGGAGGACAGGGGATCGGGGAGCTGTTTTTT.

This clonotype has ten or more counts. The chain couples TRBV7-2 to TRBJ1-4, with 9 nucleotides matching TRBD1. V lost 5 bases to trimming and J lost 7 bases; unmatched junction nucleotides: 11. Germline V gives CDR1 SGHTA, CDR2 FQGNSA. There are 16 residues in the CDR3. The CDR3 region has the DNA TGTGCCAGCAGCGGGGGGACAGGGCAAAAGGGTGAAAAACTGTTTTTT. Its translation is CASSGGTGQKGEKLFF. Full variable domain (remainder filled in from reference TRBV7-2 and TRBJ1-4): GAGVSQSPSNKVTEKGKDVELRCDPISGHTALYWYRQSLGQGLEFLIYFQGNSAPDKSGLPSDRFSAERTGGSVSTLTIQRTQQEDSAVYLCASSGGTGQKGEKLFFGSGTQLSVL.

In its sample, this clonotype was seen a few times. The rearrangement joins TRBV6-2 or TRBV6-3 to TRBJ2-6; 7 bases are a match to TRBD1. The V and J ends lost 5 bases and 1 base, in that order; junction bases with no gene match: 2. CDR3 length equals 15 residues. The germline V gene encodes CDR1 MNHEY and CDR2 SVGEGT. The CDR3 sequence is CASSGTVSGANVLTF. For the CDR3, the DNA is TGTGCCAGCAGTGGGACAGTGTCTGGGGCCAACGTCCTGACTTTC.

This clonotype has at least ten counts. The chain's CDR3 is CASSPGERRQTEAFF. CDR3 nucleotides: TGTGCCAGCAGCCCCGGGGAGAGGCGACAAACTGAAGCTTTCTTT. The chain recombines TRBV7-9 with TRBJ1-1; D unclear. The V end was cut by 5 bases, the J end by 5 bases, with 18 bases between. The V gene's germline CDR1 is SEHNR and CDR2 FQNEAQ (reference sequence). CDR3 size: 15 residues.

This clonotype was seen ten or more times. V gene TRBV7-9 combines with J gene TRBJ1-1; D is ambiguous. Trimming removed 1 base from V and 6 bases from J, with 9 bases in between. This CDR3 spans 13 amino acids. The germline V gene has CDR1 SEHNR and CDR2 FQNEAQ (reference sequence). The CDR3 here is CASSLVRISEAFF. Written as DNA, the CDR3 is TGTGCCAGCAGCTTAGTACGGATCTCTGAAGCTTTCTTT.

This clonotype was recorded many times. In nucleotides, the CDR3 is TGTGCCAGCAGTGACACGACGATACGCACAGATACGCAGTATTTT. Translation: CASSDTTIRTDTQYF. V usage is TRBV6-4 and J usage is TRBJ2-3; D gene uncertain. This CDR3 spans 15 amino acids. Germline assignment: CDR1 MRHNA and CDR2 SNTAGT. The V end was cut by 2 bases, the J end by 1 base, with 10 bases between.

The table lists this clonotype with a count of one. This may arise from a read error, as a much more abundant clone is one base away. The genes are TRBV20-1 and TRBJ1-2, with D uncertain. The length of the CDR3 is 13 residues. Germline-derived CDR1 and CDR2 are DFQATT and SNEGSKA (reference sequence). In nucleotides, the CDR3 is TGCAGTACTAGAGTTGGGCAGATCTATGGCTACACCTTC. Residues: CSTRVGQIYGYTF.

The chain combines TRBV12-3 or TRBV12-4 with TRBJ2-7; D possibly corresponds to TRBD2 (6 bases). Trimming cost V 3 bases and J 10 bases, with 13 bases left between them. This CDR3 comprises 12 residues. CDR3 DNA sequence: TGTGCCAGCAGTTTGATGGGCGGACTACAGTACTTC. Its protein product is CASSLMGGLQYF.

In its sample, this clonotype was seen many times. The gene calls are TRBV10-3 and TRBJ1-2; tentatively, D is TRBD1 (6 bases). With 6 bases removed from V and 8 bases from J, the gap between germline ends came to 22 bases. The CDR3 has 15 amino acids. Germline CDR1 ENHRY, CDR2 SYGVKD. In DNA form, the CDR3 reads TGTGCCATCAGACCTACCGGGACACTCGCCCAGGGCTACACCTTC. It translates to CAIRPTGTLAQGYTF.

As concerns this clonotype: This sequence may be a read error, since a much larger clone differs from it by one base. The genes are TRBV6-1 and TRBJ2-7; no clear D. The length of the CDR3 is 13 residues. V was pared by 6 bases and J by 6 bases, with 15 bases between. Per germline, CDR1 MNHNS and CDR2 SASEGT. In DNA, the CDR3 is TGTGCCAGCAGCGTTCCTGTAGTCCGCGAGCAGTACTTC. This codes for CASSVPVVREQYF.

This clonotype was recorded many times. The V and J genes are TRBV20-1 and TRBJ1-4; 7 bases match TRBD1. The CDR3 length is 16 residues. Germline CDR1 reads DFQATT; CDR2 reads SNEGSKA (reference sequence). The V segment lost 2 bases and the J segment 0 bases; nucleotides outside the gene matches: 6. Written as DNA, the CDR3 is TGCAGTGCTAGAAGTGCAGGGGGATCAACTAATGAAAAACTGTTTTTT. Residues: CSARSAGGSTNEKLFF.

This clonotype was seen many times. J is TRBJ2-3 and V is TRBV9; D possibly corresponds to TRBD1 (6 bases). V gave up 3 bases and J gave up 2 bases, with 13 bases separating them. Per germline, CDR1 SGDLS and CDR2 YYNGEE. The CDR3 covers 15 residues. In DNA form, the CDR3 reads TGTGCCAGCAGCGAAACCACAGGGACCACAGATACGCAGTATTTT. It encodes CASSETTGTTDTQYF.

This clonotype came up many times. The V call is TRBV11-2, the J call TRBJ2-3, with 11 positions matching TRBD1. The CDR3 runs 16 residues. With 5 bases clipped from V and 2 bases from J, the junction kept 6 bases outside the gene matches. Germline V gene sequence: CDR1 SGHAT, CDR2 FQNNGV. CDR3 loop: CASSAGQGVFTDTQYF. The CDR3 DNA follows: TGTGCCAGCAGCGCGGGACAGGGGGTTTTCACAGATACGCAGTATTTT.

A few counts support this clonotype. The rearrangement joins TRBV6-2 or TRBV6-3 to TRBJ2-7; D is unclear. This CDR3 contains 11 residues. Trimming left V 10 bases short and J 9 bases short, with 16 bases between. CDR1 and CDR2 from the germline V gene are MNHEY and SVGEGT. For the CDR3, the DNA is TGTGCCACCTCTAAGGGCGCGTGGCAGTACTTC. Amino acids: CATSKGAWQYF.

This clonotype has only a few counts. The chain has TRBV12-5 and TRBJ2-2, with D perhaps given as TRBD1 or TRBD2 (5 bases each). Trimming removed 4 bases at V and 6 bases at J, with 12 bases between. The germline V gene encodes CDR1 LGHNT and CDR2 FRNRAP. The CDR3 loop spans 14 amino acids. The CDR3 loop reads CASGSGPFSGELFF. CDR3 nucleotides: TGTGCTAGTGGTTCGGGGCCCTTTTCCGGGGAGCTGTTTTTT.

This clonotype has ten or more counts. This chain joins TRBV5-1 and TRBJ2-1; tentatively, D is TRBD1 or TRBD2 (5 bases each). Germline lookup yields CDR1 SGHRS and CDR2 YFSETQ. V lost 3 bases and J 1 base, leaving 8 bases between the germline ends. The CDR3 runs to 14 residues. DNA for the CDR3: TGCGCCAGCAGCTCGGGGCCGTCCTACAATGAGCAGTTCTTC. It specifies CASSSGPSYNEQFF. Combining the CDR3 with reference TRBV5-1 and TRBJ2-1 gives the whole variable domain KAGVTQTPRYLIKTRGQQVTLSCSPISGHRSVSWYQQTPGQGLQFLFEYFSETQRNKGNFPGRFSGRQFSNSRSEMNVSTLELGDSALYLCASSSGPSYNEQFFGPGTRLTVL.

This clonotype was seen at least ten times. The gene calls are TRBV29-1 and TRBJ2-1; no reliable D call. The CDR3 contains 13 residues. From germline, CDR1 is SQVTM and CDR2 ANQGSEA. Trimming pared 2 bases from V and 0 bases from J, leaving 5 bases between. The CDR3 DNA reads as TGCAGCGTTGAACCTTACTCCTACAATGAGCAGTTCTTC. This gives the protein CSVEPYSYNEQFF.

This clonotype has just a few counts. V usage is TRBV7-9 and J usage is TRBJ2-3; D is tentatively TRBD1 or TRBD2 (5 bases each). V gave up 4 bases and J gave up 1 base, with 18 bases separating them. CDR3 length: 17 amino acids. CDR1 and CDR2 (germline): SEHNR, FQNEAQ (reference sequence). The CDR3 DNA follows: TGTGCCAGCAGCTCCGGTGAGGGGCCTGCGGGCACAGATACGCAGTATTTT. This encodes CASSSGEGPAGTDTQYF.

This clonotype appeared a few times. The chain joins TRBV5-5 to TRBJ2-7, with 7 bases matching TRBD1. Germline V gene data show CDR1 as SGHKS and CDR2 as YYEKEE (reference sequence). The CDR3 has 12 residues. The V gene end was trimmed by 4 bases and the J gene end by 3 bases; junction bases not matched to a gene: 1. The CDR3, as DNA: TGTGCCAGCAGCCGGGACAGCTACGAGCAGTACTTC. It encodes CASSRDSYEQYF.

CDR3 residues: CASSRQGVGYNEQFF. CDR3 DNA sequence: TGTGCCAGCAGTCGACAGGGGGTGGGTTACAATGAGCAGTTCTTC. This rearrangement joins TRBV12-3 or TRBV12-4 to TRBJ2-1; 9 positions match TRBD1. The junction had 6 bases not matched to a gene; V was cut back by 5 bases and J by 4 bases. CDR3 length: 15 residues.

This clonotype was seen a few times. The genes are TRBV10-2 and TRBJ1-1; D remains unclear. The CDR3 consists of 15 residues. Trimming left V 2 bases short and J 4 bases short, with 14 bases between. Germline V gene sequence: CDR1 WSHSY, CDR2 SAAADI. DNA for the CDR3: TGCGCCAGCAGTGAGAACGGACCTCGGAGCACTGAAGCTTTCTTT. Amino acid sequence: CASSENGPRSTEAFF.

This clonotype was found many times. The chain joins TRBV20-1 to TRBJ1-4, with D maybe TRBD1 (6 bases). V lost 6 bases and J lost 8, with 10 bases in between. From germline, CDR1 is DFQATT and CDR2 SNEGSKA (reference sequence). This CDR3 contains 11 residues. CDR3 residues: CSAERGEKLFF. CDR3 coding DNA: TGCAGTGCGGAGAGGGGGGAAAAACTGTTTTTT.